This TCR beta chain was sequenced in a study of T cell changes during pregnancy in multiple sclerosis (dated by TCRdb to the late 2010s). For context, the study as a whole: The study looked at changes in the T cell repertoire across pregnancy in women with multiple sclerosis.

Points on this clone: This clone's antigen is unknown. No base quality values were provided; no much bigger clone lies one nucleotide off.

Library preparation was by the immunoSEQ multiplex PCR assay. TCRdb limited this immuneACCESS table to in-frame rearrangements with V and J called. A share of clones is missing; checked studies link under half to unresolved V genes, and the rest is unexplained. The sample yields 70,000 to 95,000 clones; just over 90% were counted once. The ten largest clones take up roughly 2.5% of the sample. The source is a female donor with multiple sclerosis, enrolled in a pregnancy study. The sample consisted of peripheral blood, taken in the second trimester of pregnancy.

The CDR3 protein is CASSLEFRGPLHF. The DNA is TGTGCCAGCAGCTTAGAGTTTCGGGGGCCCCTCCACTTT. The receptor chain draws on TRBV11-2 and TRBJ1-6, with TRBD1 tentatively as D gene (5 bases match). Including cysteine and phenylalanine, the CDR3 has 13 amino acids. This entry keeps only the CDR3 DNA: 39 bases, framed from base 1. V loses 0 bases of germline sequence and J loses 13 bases, and the interval between the two ends is 10 bases. Looking up the germline V gene yields CDR1 SGHAT and CDR2 FQNNGV.